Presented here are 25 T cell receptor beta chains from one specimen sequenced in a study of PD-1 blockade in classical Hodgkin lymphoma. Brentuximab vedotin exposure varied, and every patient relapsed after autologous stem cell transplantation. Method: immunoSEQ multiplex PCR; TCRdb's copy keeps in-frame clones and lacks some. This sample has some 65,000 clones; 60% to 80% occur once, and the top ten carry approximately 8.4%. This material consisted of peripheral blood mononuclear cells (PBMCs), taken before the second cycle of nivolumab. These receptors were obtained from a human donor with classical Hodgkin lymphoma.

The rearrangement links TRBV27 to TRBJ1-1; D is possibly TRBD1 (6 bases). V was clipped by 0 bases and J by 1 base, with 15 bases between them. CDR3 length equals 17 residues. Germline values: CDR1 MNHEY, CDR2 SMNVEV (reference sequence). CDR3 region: CASSLSRAPDRNTEAFF. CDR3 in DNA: TGTGCCAGCAGTTTATCACGAGCCCCGGACAGGAACACTGAAGCTTTCTTT.

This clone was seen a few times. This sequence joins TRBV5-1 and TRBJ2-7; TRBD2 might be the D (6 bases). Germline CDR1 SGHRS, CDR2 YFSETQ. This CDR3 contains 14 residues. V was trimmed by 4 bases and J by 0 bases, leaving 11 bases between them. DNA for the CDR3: TGCGCCAGCAGCACCATGGAGGGCTCCTACGAGCAGTACTTC. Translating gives CASSTMEGSYEQYF.

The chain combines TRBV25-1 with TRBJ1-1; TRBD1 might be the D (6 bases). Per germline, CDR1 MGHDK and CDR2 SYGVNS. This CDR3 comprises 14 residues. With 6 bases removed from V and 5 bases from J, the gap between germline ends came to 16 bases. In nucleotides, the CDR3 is TGTGCCAGCAGACCTCGAGGGGGAGGGACTGAAGCTTTCTTT. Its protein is CASRPRGGGTEAFF.

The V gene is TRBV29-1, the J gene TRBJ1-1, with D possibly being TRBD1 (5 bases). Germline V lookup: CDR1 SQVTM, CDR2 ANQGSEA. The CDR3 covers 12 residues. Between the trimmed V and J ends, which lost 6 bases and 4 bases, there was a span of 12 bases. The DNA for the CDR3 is TGCAGCGTGCTCACAGGTACCACTGAAGCTTTCTTT. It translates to CSVLTGTTEAFF.

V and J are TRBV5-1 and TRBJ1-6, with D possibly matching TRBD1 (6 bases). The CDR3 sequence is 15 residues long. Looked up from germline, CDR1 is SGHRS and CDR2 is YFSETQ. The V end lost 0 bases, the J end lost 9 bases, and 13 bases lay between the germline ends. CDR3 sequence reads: CASSLGQARGSPLHF. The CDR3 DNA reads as TGCGCCAGCAGCTTGGGACAAGCCAGGGGTTCACCCCTCCACTTT.

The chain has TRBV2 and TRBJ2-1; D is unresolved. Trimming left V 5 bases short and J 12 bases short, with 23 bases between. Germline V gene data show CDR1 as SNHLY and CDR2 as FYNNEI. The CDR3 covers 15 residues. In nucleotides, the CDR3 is TGTGCCAGCAGTCCTACCTTTCCTGAGGCCCTTGGGCAGTTCTTC. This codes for CASSPTFPEALGQFF.

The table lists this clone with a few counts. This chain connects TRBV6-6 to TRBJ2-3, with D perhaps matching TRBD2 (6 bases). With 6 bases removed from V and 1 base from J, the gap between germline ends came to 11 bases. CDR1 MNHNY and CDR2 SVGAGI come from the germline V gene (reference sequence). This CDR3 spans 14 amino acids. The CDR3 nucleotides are TGTGCCAGCAGGCCGAGGGAGGGCACAGATACGCAGTATTTT. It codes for CASRPREGTDTQYF.

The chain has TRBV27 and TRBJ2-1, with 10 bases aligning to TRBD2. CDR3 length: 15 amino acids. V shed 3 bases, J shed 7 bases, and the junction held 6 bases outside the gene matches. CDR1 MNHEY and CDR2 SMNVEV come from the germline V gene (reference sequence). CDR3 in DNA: TGTGCCAGCAGTTTGGCCACTAGCGGGATGAATGAGCAGTTCTTC. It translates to CASSLATSGMNEQFF.

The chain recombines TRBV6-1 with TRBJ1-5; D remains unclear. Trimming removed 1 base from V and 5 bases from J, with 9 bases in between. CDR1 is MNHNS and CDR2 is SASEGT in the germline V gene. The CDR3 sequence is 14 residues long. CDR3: CASSEGTPYQPQHF. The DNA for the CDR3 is TGTGCCAGCAGTGAAGGGACTCCGTATCAGCCCCAGCATTTT.

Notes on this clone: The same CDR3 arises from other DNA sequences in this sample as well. The DNA of the CDR3 is TGTGCCAGCAGCTTAACGACTAGCGGCTCCTACGAGCAGTACTTC. This sequence encodes CASSLTTSGSYEQYF. The chain joins TRBV11-2 to TRBJ2-7; 9 bases align to TRBD2. The J segment lost 0 bases and the V segment lost 2 bases, leaving 2 bases of the junction unmatched. This CDR3 region has 15 residues. Germline-derived CDR1 and CDR2 are SGHAT and FQNNGV.

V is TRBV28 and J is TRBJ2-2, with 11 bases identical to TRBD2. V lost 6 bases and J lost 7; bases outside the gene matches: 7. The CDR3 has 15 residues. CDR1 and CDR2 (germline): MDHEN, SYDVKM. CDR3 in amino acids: CASRIAGGYSGELFF. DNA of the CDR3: TGTGCCAGCAGAATAGCGGGGGGGTACAGCGGGGAGCTGTTTTTT.

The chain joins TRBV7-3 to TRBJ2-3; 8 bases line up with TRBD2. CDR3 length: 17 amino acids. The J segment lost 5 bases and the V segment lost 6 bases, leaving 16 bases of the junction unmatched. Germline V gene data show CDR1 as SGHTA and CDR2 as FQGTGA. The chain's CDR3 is CASSLGAGGGEKDTQYF. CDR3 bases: TGTGCCAGCAGTCTAGGGGCGGGAGGAGGAGAAAAAGATACGCAGTATTTT.

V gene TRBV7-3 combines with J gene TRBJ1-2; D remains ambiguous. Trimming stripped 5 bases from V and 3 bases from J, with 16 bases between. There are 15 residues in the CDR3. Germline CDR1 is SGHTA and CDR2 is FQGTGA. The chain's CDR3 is CASSQYASADYGYTF. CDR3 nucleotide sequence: TGTGCCAGCAGCCAATATGCGTCAGCCGACTATGGCTACACCTTC.

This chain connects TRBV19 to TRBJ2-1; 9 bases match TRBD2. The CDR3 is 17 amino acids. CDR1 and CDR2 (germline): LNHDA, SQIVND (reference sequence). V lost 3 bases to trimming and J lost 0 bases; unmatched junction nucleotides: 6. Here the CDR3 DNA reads TGTGCCAGTAGTATTGCTAGCGGGGTGATCTCCTACAATGAGCAGTTCTTC. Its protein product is CASSIASGVISYNEQFF.

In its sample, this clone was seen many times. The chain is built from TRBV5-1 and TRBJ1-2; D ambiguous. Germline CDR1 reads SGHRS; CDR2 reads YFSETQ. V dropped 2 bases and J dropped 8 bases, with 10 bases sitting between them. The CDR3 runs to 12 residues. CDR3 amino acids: CASSFDLGGYTF. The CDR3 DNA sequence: TGCGCCAGCAGCTTCGACCTGGGGGGCTACACCTTC.

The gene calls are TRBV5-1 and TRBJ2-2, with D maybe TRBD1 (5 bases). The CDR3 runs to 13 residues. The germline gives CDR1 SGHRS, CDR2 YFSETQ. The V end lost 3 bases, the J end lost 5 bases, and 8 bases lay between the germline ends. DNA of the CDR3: TGCGCCAGCAGCTATGACAGAACCGGGGAGCTGTTTTTT. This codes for CASSYDRTGELFF.

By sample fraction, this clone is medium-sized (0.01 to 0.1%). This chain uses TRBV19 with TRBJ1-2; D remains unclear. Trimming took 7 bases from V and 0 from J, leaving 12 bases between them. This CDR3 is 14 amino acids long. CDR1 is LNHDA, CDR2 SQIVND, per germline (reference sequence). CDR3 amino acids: CASIPWGSNYGYTF. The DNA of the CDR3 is TGTGCCAGTATCCCGTGGGGTTCTAACTATGGCTACACCTTC. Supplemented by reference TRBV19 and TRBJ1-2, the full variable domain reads DGGITQSPKYLFRKEGQNVTLSCEQNLNHDAMYWYRQDPGQGLRLIYYSQIVNDFQKGDIAEGYSVSREKKESFPLTVTSAQKNPTAFYLCASIPWGSNYGYTFGSGTRLTVV.

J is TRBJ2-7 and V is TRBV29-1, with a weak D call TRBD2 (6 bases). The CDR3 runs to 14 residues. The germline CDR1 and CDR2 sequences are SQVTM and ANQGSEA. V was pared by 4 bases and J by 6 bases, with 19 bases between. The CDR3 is CSVVVLREFAEQYF. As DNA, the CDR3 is TGCAGCGTTGTGGTGTTACGGGAGTTTGCCGAGCAGTACTTC.

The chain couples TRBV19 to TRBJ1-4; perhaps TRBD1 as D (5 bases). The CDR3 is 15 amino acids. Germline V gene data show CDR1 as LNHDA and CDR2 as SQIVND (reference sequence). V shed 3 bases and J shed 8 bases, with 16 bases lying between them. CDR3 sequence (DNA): TGTGCCAGTAGTATCGGTACGGCGGGGGGGGAAAAACTGTTTTTT. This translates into CASSIGTAGGEKLFF.

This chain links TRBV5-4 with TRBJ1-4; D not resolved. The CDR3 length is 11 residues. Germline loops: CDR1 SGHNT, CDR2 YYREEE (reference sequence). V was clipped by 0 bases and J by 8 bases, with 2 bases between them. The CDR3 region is CASSLGEKLFF. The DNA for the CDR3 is TGTGCCAGCAGCTTGGGGGAAAAACTGTTTTTT.

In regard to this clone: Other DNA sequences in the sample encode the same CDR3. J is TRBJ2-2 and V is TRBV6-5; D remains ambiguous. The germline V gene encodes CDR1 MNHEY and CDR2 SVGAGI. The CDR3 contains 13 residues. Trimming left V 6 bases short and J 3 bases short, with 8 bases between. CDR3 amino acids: CASRPPYTGELFF. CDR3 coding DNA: TGTGCCAGCAGGCCACCTTACACCGGGGAGCTGTTTTTT.

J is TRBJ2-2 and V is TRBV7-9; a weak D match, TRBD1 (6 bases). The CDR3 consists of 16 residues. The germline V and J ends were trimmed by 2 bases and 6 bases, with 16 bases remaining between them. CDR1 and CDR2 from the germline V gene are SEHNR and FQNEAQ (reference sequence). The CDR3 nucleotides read TGTGCCAGCAGCTTATTCACAGGGAATTTTGCCGGGGAGCTGTTTTTT. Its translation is CASSLFTGNFAGELFF.

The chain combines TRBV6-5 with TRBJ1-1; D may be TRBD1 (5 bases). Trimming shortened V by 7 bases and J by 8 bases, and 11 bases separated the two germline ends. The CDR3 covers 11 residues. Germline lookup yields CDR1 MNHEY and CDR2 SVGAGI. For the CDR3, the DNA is TGTGCCAGCATCCTCGGGGCAGAAGCTTTCTTT. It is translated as CASILGAEAFF.

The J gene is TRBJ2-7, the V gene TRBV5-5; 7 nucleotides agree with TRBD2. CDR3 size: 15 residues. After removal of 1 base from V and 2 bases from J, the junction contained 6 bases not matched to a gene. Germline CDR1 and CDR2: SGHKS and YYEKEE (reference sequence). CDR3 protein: CASSLQSSGPYEQYF. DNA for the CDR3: TGTGCCAGCAGCTTGCAGTCTAGCGGACCCTACGAGCAGTACTTC.

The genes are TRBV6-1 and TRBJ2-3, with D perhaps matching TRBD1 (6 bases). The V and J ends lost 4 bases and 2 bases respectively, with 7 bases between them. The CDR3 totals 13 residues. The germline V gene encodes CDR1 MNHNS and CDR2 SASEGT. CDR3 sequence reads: CASSAGVTDTQYF. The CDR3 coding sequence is TGTGCCAGCAGTGCAGGGGTCACAGATACGCAGTATTTT.